Listed below are T cell receptor beta chains from one sample, sequenced in a study of OX40 agonist ivuxolimab in advanced cancers. Assay: immunoSEQ multiplex PCR; the TCRdb copy retains only in-frame clones and omits some. Seen here are tens of thousands of clones, just under 90% observed once, and the top ten hold 9% to 12%. The material was CD4+ or CD8+ T cells sorted from blood, obtained in a trial of the OX40 agonist ivuxolimab. Receptor source: an adult with an advanced solid tumor such as melanoma, head and neck, liver or kidney cancer. Both conserved end residues are part of each CDR3. D genes are given only for firm matches.

>TRBJ2-3|TRBD2|TRBV11-2
CASSLEPGLAVFTDTQYF
TGTGCCAGCAGCTTGGAGCCGGGACTAGCGGTTTTCACAGATACGCAGTATTTT
>TRBJ2-2|NA|TRBV9
CASKLAETGELFF
TGTGCCAGCAAGTTGGCGGAAACCGGGGAGCTGTTTTTT
>TRBJ2-1|NA|TRBV13
CASSFSRDEQFF
TGTGCCAGCAGCTTTAGCAGGGATGAGCAGTTCTTC
>TRBJ1-1|NA|TRBV4-3
CASSQGFEAFF
TGCGCCAGCAGCCAGGGATTTGAAGCTTTCTTT
>TRBJ1-1|NA|TRBV4-3
CASSQDGGAATEAFF
TGCGCCAGCAGCCAAGACGGCGGGGCAGCCACTGAAGCTTTCTTT
>TRBJ2-1|NA|TRBV6-5
CASSFGQSSYNEQFF
TGTGCCAGCAGCTTCGGACAGAGCTCCTACAATGAGCAGTTCTTC
>TRBJ2-1|NA|TRBV13
CASSLLGGEQFF
TGTGCCAGCAGCTTACTTGGGGGTGAGCAGTTCTTC
>TRBJ1-2|NA|TRBV20-1
CSAREGDGYTF
TGCAGTGCTAGAGAGGGGGATGGCTACACCTTC
>TRBJ1-1|NA|TRBV6-6
CASSYSAQSFLEAFF
TGTGCCAGCAGTTACTCGGCACAATCGTTTTTAGAAGCTTTCTTT
>TRBJ2-1|NA|TRBV4-1
CASSPVHPGDYNEQFF
TGCGCCAGCAGCCCCGTTCACCCAGGGGATTACAATGAGCAGTTCTTC
>TRBJ1-2|NA|TRBV7-9
CAGDLGGYTF
TGTGCCGGGGATTTGGGTGGCTACACCTTC